What follows describes a single T cell receptor (beta chain). V shed 1 base, J shed 5 bases, and the junction held 2 bases outside the gene matches. The CDR3 covers 14 residues. Germline-derived CDR1 and CDR2 are KGHSH and LQKENI. Data came from immunoSEQ multiplex PCR; TCRdb stores just in-frame clones and leaves some out. The data contain 400,000 to 500,000 clones, roughly 84% of them singletons. The data derive from a study of blood T cell repertoires in COVID-19. The age range of participants was about 18 to 95 years, with residence in under 25 US areas. Cohort assignment relied on participant-reported clinical history. Before they entered the study, exposed participants had met a COVID-19 case within 2 weeks.

The receptor's source is a young woman who had been exposed to COVID-19. The chain uses TRBV18 and TRBJ2-7, with TRBD2 matching 10 bases. Sequencing used PBMCs or T cells enriched from blood (not recorded which). The CDR3 DNA follows: TGTGCCAGCTCACCACTAGCGGGGGGCCACGAGCAGTACTTC. As protein: CASSPLAGGHEQYF.